This T cell receptor (beta chain) was observed in a study of spatial heterogeneity in lung cancer. Turning to the study itself: As counted in raw reads, each unique TCR and UMI combination appeared more than ten times on average.

Study-level points and caveats: Expanded tumor TCRs that were ubiquitous appeared in blood more at resection than follow-up.

Carried by each TCR cDNA molecule was a unique molecular identifier. In TCRdb, the 5' RACE reads were re-called with MiXCR into one record per CDR3 protein. The profile shows about 80,000 distinct CDR3 sequences, approximately 18% of them singletons. On this clonotype: Its specificity is unknown.

Time point reported: sample taken at primary tumor resection. Researchers sequenced whole RNA taken from tumor, nontumor lung or frozen PBMC without sorting. Donors were about 70 untreated early-stage non-small cell lung cancer patients. The source was PBMCs, collected at surgery. The source of this sequence is a male donor with early-stage non-small cell lung cancer.

The chain's CDR3 is CSATDGQTYEQYF. The CDR3 DNA follows: TGCAGTGCTACCGACGGACAGACCTACGAGCAGTACTTC. J is TRBJ2-7 and V is TRBV20-1, with D possibly being TRBD1 (6 bases). Per the germline V gene, CDR1 is DFQATT and CDR2 is SNEGSKA (reference sequence). V lost 4 bases and J 2 bases, leaving 12 bases between the germline ends. CDR3 length equals 13 residues.